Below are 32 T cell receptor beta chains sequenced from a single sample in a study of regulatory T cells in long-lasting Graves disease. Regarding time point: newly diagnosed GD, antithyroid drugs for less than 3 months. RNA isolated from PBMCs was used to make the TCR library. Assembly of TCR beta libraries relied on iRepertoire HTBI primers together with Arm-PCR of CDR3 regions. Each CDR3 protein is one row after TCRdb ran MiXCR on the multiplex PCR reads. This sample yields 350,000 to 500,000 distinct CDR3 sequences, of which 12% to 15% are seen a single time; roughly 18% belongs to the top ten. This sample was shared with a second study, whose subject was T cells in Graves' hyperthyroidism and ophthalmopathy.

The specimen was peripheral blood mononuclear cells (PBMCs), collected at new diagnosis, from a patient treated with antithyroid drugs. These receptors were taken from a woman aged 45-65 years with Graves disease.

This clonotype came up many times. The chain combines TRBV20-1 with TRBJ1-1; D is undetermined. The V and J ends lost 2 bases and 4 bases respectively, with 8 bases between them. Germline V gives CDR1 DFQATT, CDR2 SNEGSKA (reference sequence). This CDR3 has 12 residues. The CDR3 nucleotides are TGCAGTGCTAGACTTATGGGCACTGAAGCTTTCTTT. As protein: CSARLMGTEAFF.

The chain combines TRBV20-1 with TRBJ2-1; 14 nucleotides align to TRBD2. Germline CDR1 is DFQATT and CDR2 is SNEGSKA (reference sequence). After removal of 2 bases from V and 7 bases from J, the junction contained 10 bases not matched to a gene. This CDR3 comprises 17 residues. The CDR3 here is CSARPGLAGARLNEQFF. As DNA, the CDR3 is TGCAGTGCTAGACCGGGACTAGCGGGAGCCAGGTTGAATGAGCAGTTCTTC.

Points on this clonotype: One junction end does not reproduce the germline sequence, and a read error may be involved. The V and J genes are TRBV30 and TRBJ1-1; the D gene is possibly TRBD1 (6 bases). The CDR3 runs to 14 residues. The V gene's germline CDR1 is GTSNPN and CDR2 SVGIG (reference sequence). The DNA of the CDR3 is TGTGCCTGGAGTTTAGGACAGACGAACATTGAAGGTTTCTTT. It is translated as CAWSLGQTNIEGFF.

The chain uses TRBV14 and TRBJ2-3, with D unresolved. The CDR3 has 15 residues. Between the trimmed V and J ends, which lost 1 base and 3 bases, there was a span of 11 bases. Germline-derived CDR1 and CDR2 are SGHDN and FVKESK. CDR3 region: CASSQGLLITDTQYF. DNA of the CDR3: TGTGCCAGCAGCCAAGGACTGTTAATAACAGATACGCAGTATTTT. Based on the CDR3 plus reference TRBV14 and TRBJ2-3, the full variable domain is EAGVTQFPSHSVIEKGQTVTLRCDPISGHDNLYWYRRVMGKEIKFLLHFVKESKQDESGMPNNRFLAERTGGTYSTLKVQPAELEDSGVYFCASSQGLLITDTQYFGPGTRLTVL.

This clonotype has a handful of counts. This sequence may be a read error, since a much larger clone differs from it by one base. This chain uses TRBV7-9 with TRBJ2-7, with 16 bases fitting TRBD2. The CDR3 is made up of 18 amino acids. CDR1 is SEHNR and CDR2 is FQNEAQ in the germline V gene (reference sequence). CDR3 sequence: CASGLGPGLAGGTYEQYF. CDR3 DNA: TGTGCCAGCGGCTTAGGGCCGGGACTAGCGGGAGGGACCTACGAGCAGTACTTC.

For the CDR3, the DNA is TGTGCCACCAGCAGAGATCTAGTTGGAGGTGGCACAGATACGCAGTATTTT. Translated: CATSRDLVGGGTDTQYF. This rearrangement joins TRBV15 to TRBJ2-3; the D gene is possibly TRBD2 (5 bases). From germline, CDR1 is LNHNV and CDR2 YYDKDF (reference sequence). This CDR3 has 17 residues. The V and J ends lost 0 bases and 1 base respectively, with 14 bases between them. The full variable domain, with the rest looked up from reference TRBV15 and TRBJ2-3, is DAMVIQNPRYQVTQFGKPVTLSCSQTLNHNVMYWYQQKSSQAPKLLFHYYDKDFNNEADTPDNFQSRRPNTSFCFLDIRSPGLGDTAMYLCATSRDLVGGGTDTQYFGPGTRLTVL.

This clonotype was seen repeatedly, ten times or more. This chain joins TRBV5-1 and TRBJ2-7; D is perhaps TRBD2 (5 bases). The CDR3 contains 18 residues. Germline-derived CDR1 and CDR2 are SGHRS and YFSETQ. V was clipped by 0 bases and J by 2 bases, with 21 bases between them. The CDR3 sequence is CASSLGTVVGGPAYEQYF. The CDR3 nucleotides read TGCGCCAGCAGCTTGGGTACGGTGGTAGGAGGCCCAGCCTACGAGCAGTACTTC.

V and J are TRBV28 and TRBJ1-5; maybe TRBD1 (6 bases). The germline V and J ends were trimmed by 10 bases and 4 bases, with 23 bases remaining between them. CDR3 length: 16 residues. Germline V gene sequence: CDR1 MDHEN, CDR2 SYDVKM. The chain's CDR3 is CAIWGQVRTVNQPQHF. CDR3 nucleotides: TGTGCCATCTGGGGTCAGGTCCGGACAGTTAATCAGCCCCAGCATTTT.

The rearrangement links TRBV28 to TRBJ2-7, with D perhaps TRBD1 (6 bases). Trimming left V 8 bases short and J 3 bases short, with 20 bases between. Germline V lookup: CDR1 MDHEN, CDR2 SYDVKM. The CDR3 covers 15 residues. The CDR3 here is CASDSFTGSIYEQYF. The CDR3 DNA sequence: TGTGCCAGCGATAGTTTTACAGGGAGTATCTACGAGCAGTACTTC.

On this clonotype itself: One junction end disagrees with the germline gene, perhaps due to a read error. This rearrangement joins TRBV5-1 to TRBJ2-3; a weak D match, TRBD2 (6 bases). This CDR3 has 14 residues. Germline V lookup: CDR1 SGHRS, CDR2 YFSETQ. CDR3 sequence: CVSSLEGNTDTQYF. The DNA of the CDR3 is TGCGTCAGCAGCTTGGAGGGAAACACAGATACGCAGTATTTT.

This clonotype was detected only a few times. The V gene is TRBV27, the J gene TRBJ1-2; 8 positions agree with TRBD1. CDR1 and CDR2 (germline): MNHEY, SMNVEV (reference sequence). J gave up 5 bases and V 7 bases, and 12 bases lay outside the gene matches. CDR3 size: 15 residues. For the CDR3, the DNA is TGTGCCAGCACCCCTTCAGATACAGGGGGATATGGCTACACCTTC. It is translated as CASTPSDTGGYGYTF.

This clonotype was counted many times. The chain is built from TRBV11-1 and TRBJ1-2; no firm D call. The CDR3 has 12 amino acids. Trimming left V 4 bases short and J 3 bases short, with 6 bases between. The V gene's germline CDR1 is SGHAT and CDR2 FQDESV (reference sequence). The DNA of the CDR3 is TGTGCCAGCAGCTCCCGGCACTATGGCTACACCTTC. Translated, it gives CASSSRHYGYTF.

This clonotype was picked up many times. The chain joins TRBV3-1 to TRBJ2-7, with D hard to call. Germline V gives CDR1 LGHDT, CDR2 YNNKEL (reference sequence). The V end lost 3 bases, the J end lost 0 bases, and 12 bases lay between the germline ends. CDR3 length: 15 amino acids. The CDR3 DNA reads TGTGCCAGCAGCCAGACGCAGGCCCTCTCCTACGAGCAGTACTTC. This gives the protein CASSQTQALSYEQYF.

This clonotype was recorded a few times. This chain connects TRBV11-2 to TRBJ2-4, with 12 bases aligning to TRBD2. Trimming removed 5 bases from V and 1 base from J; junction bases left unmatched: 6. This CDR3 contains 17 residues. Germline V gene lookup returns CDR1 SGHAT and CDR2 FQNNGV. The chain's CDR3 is CASSARTSGTAKNIQYF. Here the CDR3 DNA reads TGTGCCAGCAGCGCTCGGACTAGCGGGACGGCCAAAAACATTCAGTACTTC.

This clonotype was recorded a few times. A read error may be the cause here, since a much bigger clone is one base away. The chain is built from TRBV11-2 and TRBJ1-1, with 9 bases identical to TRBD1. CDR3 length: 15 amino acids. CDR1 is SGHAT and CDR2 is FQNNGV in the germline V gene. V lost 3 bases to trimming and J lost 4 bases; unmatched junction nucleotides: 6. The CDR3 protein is CASSFDMTGGTEAFF. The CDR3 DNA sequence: TGTGCCAGCAGCTTTGATATGACAGGGGGCACTGAAGCTTTCTTT. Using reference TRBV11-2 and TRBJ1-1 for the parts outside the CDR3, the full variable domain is EAGVAQSPRYKIIEKRQSVAFWCNPISGHATLYWYQQILGQGPKLLIQFQNNGVVDDSQLPKDRFSAERLKGVDSTLKIQPAKLEDSAVYLCASSFDMTGGTEAFFGQGTRLTVV.

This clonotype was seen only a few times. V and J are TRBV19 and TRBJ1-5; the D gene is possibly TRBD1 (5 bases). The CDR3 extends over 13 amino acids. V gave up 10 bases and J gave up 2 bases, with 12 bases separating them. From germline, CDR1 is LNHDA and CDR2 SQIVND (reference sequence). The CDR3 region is CATRGIRNQPQHF. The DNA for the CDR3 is TGTGCCACCCGGGGGATTCGCAATCAGCCCCAGCATTTT.

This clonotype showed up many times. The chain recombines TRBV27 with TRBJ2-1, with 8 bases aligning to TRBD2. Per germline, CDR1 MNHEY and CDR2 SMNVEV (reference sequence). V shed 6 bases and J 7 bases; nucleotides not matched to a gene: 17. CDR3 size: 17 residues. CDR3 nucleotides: TGTGCCAGCAGCAAGCGGGACCCCGGGACTAGTAGTAATGAGCAGTTCTTC. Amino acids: CASSKRDPGTSSNEQFF.

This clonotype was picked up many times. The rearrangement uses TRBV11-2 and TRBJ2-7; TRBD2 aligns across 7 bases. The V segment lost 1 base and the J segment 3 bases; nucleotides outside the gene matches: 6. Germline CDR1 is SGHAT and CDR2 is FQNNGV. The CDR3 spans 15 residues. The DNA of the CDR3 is TGTGCCAGCAGCTTAGTCCCTAGCGGAGGCTACGAGCAGTACTTC. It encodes CASSLVPSGGYEQYF. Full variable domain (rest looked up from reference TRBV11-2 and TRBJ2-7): EAGVAQSPRYKIIEKRQSVAFWCNPISGHATLYWYQQILGQGPKLLIQFQNNGVVDDSQLPKDRFSAERLKGVDSTLKIQPAKLEDSAVYLCASSLVPSGGYEQYFGPGTRLTVT.

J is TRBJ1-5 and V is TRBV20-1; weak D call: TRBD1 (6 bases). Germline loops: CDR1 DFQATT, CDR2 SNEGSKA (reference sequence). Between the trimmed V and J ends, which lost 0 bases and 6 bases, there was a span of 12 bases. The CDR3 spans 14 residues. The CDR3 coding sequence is TGCAGTGCTAGAGATGAGGGGGAAGGTCAGCCCCAGCATTTT. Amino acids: CSARDEGEGQPQHF.

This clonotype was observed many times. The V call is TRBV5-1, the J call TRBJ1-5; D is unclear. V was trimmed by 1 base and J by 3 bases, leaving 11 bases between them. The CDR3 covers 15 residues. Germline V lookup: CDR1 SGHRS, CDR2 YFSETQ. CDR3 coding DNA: TGCGCCAGCAGCTTGTCTCCGGGGTCCAATCAGCCCCAGCATTTT. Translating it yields CASSLSPGSNQPQHF.

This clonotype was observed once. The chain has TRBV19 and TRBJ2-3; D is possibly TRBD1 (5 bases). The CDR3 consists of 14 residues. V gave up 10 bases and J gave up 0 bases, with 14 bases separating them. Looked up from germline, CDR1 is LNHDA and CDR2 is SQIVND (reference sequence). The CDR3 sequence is CATSLTASTDTQYF. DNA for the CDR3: TGTGCCACCAGTCTGACAGCGAGCACAGATACGCAGTATTTT.

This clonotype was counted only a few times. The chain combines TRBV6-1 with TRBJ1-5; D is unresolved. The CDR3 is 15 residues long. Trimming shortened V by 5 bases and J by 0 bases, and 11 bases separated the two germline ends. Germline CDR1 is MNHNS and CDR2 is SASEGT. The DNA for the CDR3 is TGTGCCAGCAGTACCACCGGGTATAGCAATCAGCCCCAGCATTTT. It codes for CASSTTGYSNQPQHF.

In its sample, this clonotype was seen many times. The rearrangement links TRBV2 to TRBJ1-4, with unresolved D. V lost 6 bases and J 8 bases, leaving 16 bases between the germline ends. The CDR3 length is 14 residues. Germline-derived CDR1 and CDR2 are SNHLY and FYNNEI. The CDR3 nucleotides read TGTGCCAGCAGCCAAGCGGATCTCCCAGAAAAACTGTTTTTT. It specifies CASSQADLPEKLFF.

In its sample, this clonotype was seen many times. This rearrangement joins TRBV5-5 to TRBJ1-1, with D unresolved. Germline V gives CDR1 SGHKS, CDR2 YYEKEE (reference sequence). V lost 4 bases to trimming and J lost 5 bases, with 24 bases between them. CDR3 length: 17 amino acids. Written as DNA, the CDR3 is TGTGCCAGCAGCCCAGTTTCAGGTAGAGGTCCCCAAACTGAAGCTTTCTTT. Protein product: CASSPVSGRGPQTEAFF.

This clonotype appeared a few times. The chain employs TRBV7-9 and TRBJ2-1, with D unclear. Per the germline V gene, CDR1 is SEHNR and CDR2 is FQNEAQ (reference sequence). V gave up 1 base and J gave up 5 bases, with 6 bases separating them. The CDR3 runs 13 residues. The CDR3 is CASSLGVHNEQFF. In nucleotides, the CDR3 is TGTGCCAGCAGCTTAGGGGTACACAATGAGCAGTTCTTC. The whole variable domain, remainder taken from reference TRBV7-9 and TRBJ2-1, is DTGVSQNPRHKITKRGQNVTFRCDPISEHNRLYWYRQTLGQGPEFLTYFQNEAQLEKSRLLSDRFSAERPKGSFSTLEIQRTEQGDSAMYLCASSLGVHNEQFFGPGTRLTVL.

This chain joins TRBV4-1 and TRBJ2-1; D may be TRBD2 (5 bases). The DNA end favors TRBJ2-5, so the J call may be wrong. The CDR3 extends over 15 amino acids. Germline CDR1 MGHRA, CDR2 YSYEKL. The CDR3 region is CASSQERGNQETQYF. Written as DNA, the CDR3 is TGCGCCAGCAGCCAAGAACGGGGAAACCAAGAGACCCAGTACTTC.

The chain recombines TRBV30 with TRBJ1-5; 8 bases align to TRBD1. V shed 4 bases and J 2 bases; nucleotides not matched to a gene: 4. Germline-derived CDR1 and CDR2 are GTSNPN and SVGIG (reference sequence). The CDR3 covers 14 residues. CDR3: CAWTGGFGNQPQHF. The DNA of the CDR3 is TGTGCCTGGACAGGGGGCTTCGGCAATCAGCCCCAGCATTTT.

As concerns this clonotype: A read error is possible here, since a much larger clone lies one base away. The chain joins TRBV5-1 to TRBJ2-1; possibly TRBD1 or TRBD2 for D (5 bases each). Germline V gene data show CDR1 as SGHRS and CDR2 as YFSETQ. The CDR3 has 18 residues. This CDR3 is CANSPGLYGAISYNEQFF. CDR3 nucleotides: TGCGCCAACAGCCCTGGACTGTATGGGGCGATTTCCTACAATGAGCAGTTCTTC. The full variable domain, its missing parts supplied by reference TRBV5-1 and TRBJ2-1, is KAGVTQTPRYLIKTRGQQVTLSCSPISGHRSVSWYQQTPGQGLQFLFEYFSETQRNKGNFPGRFSGRQFSNSRSEMNVSTLELGDSALYLCANSPGLYGAISYNEQFFGPGTRLTVL.

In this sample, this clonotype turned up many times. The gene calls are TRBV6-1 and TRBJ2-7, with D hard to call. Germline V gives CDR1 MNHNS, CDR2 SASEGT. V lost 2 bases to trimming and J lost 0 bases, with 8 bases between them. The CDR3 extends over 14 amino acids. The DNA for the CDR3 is TGTGCCAGCAGTGAATTGCCTAGCTCCTACGAGCAGTACTTC. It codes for CASSELPSSYEQYF.

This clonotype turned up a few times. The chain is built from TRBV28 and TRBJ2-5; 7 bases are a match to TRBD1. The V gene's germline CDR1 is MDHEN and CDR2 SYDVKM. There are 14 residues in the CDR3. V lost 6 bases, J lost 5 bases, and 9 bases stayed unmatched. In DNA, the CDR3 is TGTGCCAGCAGCCAGACAGGGCTGAGGGAGACCCAGTACTTC. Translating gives CASSQTGLRETQYF. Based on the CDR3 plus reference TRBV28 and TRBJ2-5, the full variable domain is DVKVTQSSRYLVKRTGEKVFLECVQDMDHENMFWYRQDPGLGLRLIYFSYDVKMKEKGDIPEGYSVSREKKERFSLILESASTNQTSMYLCASSQTGLRETQYFGPGTRLLVL.

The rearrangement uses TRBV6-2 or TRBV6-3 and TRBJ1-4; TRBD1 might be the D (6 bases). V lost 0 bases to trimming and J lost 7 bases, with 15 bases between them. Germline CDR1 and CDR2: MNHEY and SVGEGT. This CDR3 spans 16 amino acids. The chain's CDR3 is CASSYSGGAPGEKLFF. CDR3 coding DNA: TGTGCCAGCAGTTACTCGGGGGGGGCCCCGGGTGAAAAACTGTTTTTT.

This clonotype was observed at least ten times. Written as DNA, the CDR3 is TGCGCCAGCAGTGAGTCGAAAAGGTTGGGAGGGAGAAACAATGAGCAGTTCTTC. It encodes CASSESKRLGGRNNEQFF. This chain links TRBV10-1 with TRBJ2-1, with 7 bases matching TRBD2. The germline V gene encodes CDR1 WNHNN and CDR2 SYGVQD (reference sequence). The CDR3 consists of 18 residues. V gave up 0 bases and J gave up 5 bases; unmatched junction bases: 13.